Given below is one T cell receptor beta chain in context. Its antigen is not identified. The data originate from a study of shared clonotypes between healthy human individuals. The data were produced by immunoSEQ multiplex PCR, yet TCRdb's version contains in-frame clones alone and is incomplete. This table has about 1 million clones, around three quarters appearing once. Germline V lookup: CDR1 MDHEN, CDR2 SYDVKM. This CDR3 contains 14 residues. V lost 6 bases, J lost 0 bases, and 9 bases lay in between. Study results and limitations: Some naive CD4 clonotypes, roughly 4.7%, turned up in common across several donors.

The sequence was collected from a man younger than 30 in good health. Some clones in this sample may be carry-over from other donors' samples. Specimen: memory CD4+ T cells from PBMCs. Sample subset: CD45RA-negative fraction. This chain uses TRBV28 with TRBJ1-3; a weak D match, TRBD1 (6 bases). The CDR3 sequence is CASRWTVSGNTIYF. CDR3 in DNA: TGTGCCAGCAGATGGACAGTCTCTGGAAACACCATATATTTT.